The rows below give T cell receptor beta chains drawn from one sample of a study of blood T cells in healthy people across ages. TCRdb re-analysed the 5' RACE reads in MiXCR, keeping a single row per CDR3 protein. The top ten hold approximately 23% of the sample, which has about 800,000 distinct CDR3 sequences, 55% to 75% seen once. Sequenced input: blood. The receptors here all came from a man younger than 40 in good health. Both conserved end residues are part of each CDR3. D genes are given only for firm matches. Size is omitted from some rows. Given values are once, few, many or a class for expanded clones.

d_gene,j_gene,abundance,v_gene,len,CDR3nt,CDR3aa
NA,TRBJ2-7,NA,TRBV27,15,TGTGCCAGCAGTTTATTCGTCCCGGGTCCCTACGAGCAGTACTTC,CASSLFVPGPYEQYF
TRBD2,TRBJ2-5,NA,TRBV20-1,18,TGCAGTGCTAGAGGATGGACTCTAGCGGGAGCGGCGGAAGAGACCCAGTACTTC,CSARGWTLAGAAEETQYF
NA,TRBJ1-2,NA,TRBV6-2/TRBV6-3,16,TGTGCCAGCAGTTACTCGAGAGCTCTAGCTAACTATGGCTACACCTTC,CASSYSRALANYGYTF
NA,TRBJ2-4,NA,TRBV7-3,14,TGTGCCAGCAGCCCCACGACTAGTACGGACATTCAGTACTTC,CASSPTTSTDIQYF
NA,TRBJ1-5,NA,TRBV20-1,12,TGCAGTGGGGGGGAAGCCCCTCAGCCCCAGCATTTT,CSGGEAPQPQHF
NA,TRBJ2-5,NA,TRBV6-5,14,TGTGCCAGCAGGACTCCCGACGGCCAAGAGACCCAGTACTTC,CASRTPDGQETQYF
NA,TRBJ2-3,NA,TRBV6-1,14,TGTGCCAGCAGTGAAAAAGTGGGCACAGATACGCAGTATTTT,CASSEKVGTDTQYF
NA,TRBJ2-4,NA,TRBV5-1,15,TGCGCCAGCGCAGAGGGTGCGGTAGCCAAGAACATTCAGTACTTC,CASAEGAVAKNIQYF
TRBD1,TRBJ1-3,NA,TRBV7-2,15,TGTGCCAGCAGCTTCCAAGGGACAGCCGTTAACACCATATATTTT,CASSFQGTAVNTIYF
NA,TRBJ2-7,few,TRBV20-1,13,TGCAGTGCTAGAGATCCCGGCCGGTACGAGCAGTACTTC,CSARDPGRYEQYF
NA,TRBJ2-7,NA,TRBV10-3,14,TGTGCCATCAAGAGGACCGAACCCCCCTACGAGCAGTACTTC,CAIKRTEPPYEQYF
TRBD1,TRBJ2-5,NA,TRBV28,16,TGTGCCAGCCACACGCCGGGACAGGGTGGACAAGAGACCCAGTACTTC,CASHTPGQGGQETQYF
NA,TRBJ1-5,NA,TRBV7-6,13,TGTGCCGGCAGCTTAAGTGGCCTTGGCCCCCAGCATTTT,CAGSLSGLGPQHF
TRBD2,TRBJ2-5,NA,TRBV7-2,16,TGTGCCAGCAGCTCATCTAGCGGGGGGGCCCTTGAGACCCAGTACTTC,CASSSSSGGALETQYF
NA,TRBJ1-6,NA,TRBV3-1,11,TGTGCCAGCAGCCAGGGGGAACCCCTCCACTTT,CASSQGEPLHF
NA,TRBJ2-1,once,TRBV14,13,TGTGCCAGCAGCCTAAAACGGTACAATGAGCAGTTCTTC,CASSLKRYNEQFF
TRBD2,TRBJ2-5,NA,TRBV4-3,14,TGCGCCAGCAGCCCTGGGACTAGCGGGAGTACCCAGTACTTC,CASSPGTSGSTQYF
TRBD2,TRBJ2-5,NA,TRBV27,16,TGTGCCAGCAGTTCGTATTCGGGGGGAGGGCAAGAGACCCAGTACTTC,CASSSYSGGGQETQYF
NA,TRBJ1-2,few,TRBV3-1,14,TGTGCCAGCAGCCAACCACGATTGCGGAATGGCTACACCTTC,CASSQPRLRNGYTF
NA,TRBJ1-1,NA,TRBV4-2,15,TGTGCCAGCAGCCAAGATAACGGGGAGGGTGCTGAAGCTTTCTTT,CASSQDNGEGAEAFF
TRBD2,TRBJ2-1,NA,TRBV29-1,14,TGCAGCGTTGGTGGGACTAGCGGGGACAATGAGCAGTTCTTC,CSVGGTSGDNEQFF
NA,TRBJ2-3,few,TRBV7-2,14,TGTGCCAGCAGCTTAACACGGACGACAGATACGCAGTATTTT,CASSLTRTTDTQYF
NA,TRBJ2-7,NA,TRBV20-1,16,TGCAGTGCTCGCCCCTTCTTGGGGAGCTCCTACAATGAGCAGTACTTC,CSARPFLGSSYNEQYF
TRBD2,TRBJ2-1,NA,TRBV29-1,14,TGCAGCGTTGGTCGGCGGGGGGTATACAATGAGCAGTTCTTC,CSVGRRGVYNEQFF
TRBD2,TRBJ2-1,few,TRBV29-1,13,TGCAGCGTGGCCATTGGGGCGGGGGTAGCGCAGTTCTTC,CSVAIGAGVAQFF
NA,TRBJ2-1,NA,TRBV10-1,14,TGCGCCAGCAGCTCCGGGACAACAATCAATGAGCAGTTCTTC,CASSSGTTINEQFF
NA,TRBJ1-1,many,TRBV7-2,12,TGTGCCAGCAGCTGGTTGAACACTGAAGCTTTCTTT,CASSWLNTEAFF
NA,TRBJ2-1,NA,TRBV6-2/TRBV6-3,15,TGTGCCAGCAGTTACATTGGTCCGGCGTTAAGCGCCCAGTTCTTC,CASSYIGPALSAQFF
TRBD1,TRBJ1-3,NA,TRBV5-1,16,TGCGCCAGCAGCTTGACGGGACAGGGATCTGGAAACACCATATATTTT,CASSLTGQGSGNTIYF
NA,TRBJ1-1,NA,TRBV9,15,TGTGCCAGCAGCCCTCAGGAGGTAGCGAACACTGAAGCTTTCTTT,CASSPQEVANTEAFF
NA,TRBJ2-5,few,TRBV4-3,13,TGCGCCAGCAGCCCCTCCCTTGCGGAGACCCAGTACTTC,CASSPSLAETQYF
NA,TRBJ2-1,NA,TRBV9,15,TGTGCCAGCAGCGTTAGCGGAGTCTCCTACAATGAGCAGTTCTTC,CASSVSGVSYNEQFF
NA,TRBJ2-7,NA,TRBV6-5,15,TGTGCCAGCAGTTACGTTGCAGGGTCTGACTACGAGCAGTACTTC,CASSYVAGSDYEQYF
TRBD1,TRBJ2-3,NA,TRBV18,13,TGTGCCAGCTCGACAGGGAGCGCAGATACGCAGTATTTT,CASSTGSADTQYF
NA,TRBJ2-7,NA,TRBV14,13,TGTGCCAGCAGCCAACTCGGTTATTACGAGCAGTACTTC,CASSQLGYYEQYF
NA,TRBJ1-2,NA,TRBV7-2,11,TGTGCCAGCAGCTCCGAGCGTGGCTACACCTTC,CASSSERGYTF
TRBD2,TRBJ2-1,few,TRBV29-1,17,TGCAGCGTTGAAGATCTTAGGACTAGCGGGAGTAGCAATGAGCAGTTCTTC,CSVEDLRTSGSSNEQFF
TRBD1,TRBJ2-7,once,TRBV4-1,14,TGCGCCAGCAGCCAACGGGGACAGGACTACGAGCAGTACTTC,CASSQRGQDYEQYF
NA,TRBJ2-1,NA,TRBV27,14,TGTGCCAGCAGCGAGGTGGGGGCCAATTCCGAGCAGTTCTTC,CASSEVGANSEQFF
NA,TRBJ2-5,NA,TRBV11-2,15,TGTGCCAGCAGCTTAGCGCGCTTCACAGGGGAGACCCAGTACTTC,CASSLARFTGETQYF
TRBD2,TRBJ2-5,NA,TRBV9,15,TGTGCCAGCAGCGCGTATAGCGGGAGTGTACATGAGCAGTACTTC,CASSAYSGSVHEQYF
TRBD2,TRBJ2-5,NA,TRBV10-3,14,TGTGCCACCAACCCCACTAGCGGGCAAGAGACCCAGTACTTC,CATNPTSGQETQYF
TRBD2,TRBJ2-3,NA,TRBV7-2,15,TGTGCCAGCAACCGGGGGACTAGTGTTTCAGATACGCAGTATTTT,CASNRGTSVSDTQYF
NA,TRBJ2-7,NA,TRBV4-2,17,TGTGCCGGCAGTAGGGGGGATGGGGAGAGTGGTACCTACGAGCAGTACTTC,CAGSRGDGESGTYEQYF
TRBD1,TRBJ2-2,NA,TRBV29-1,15,TGCAGCGTTTTGGTAGGGACAGCCTTTACCGGGGAGCTGTTTTTT,CSVLVGTAFTGELFF
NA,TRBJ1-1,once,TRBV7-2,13,TGTGCCAGCAGCCGAAAAGACGACACTGAAGCTTTCTTT,CASSRKDDTEAFF